The rows below give T cell receptor beta chains drawn from one sample of a study of shared clonotypes between healthy human individuals. Using immunoSEQ multiplex PCR, the repertoire was profiled, and TCRdb retains in-frame clones only, with some absent. The sample holds some 2,000,000 clones, 85% to 95% seen once. The material sequenced was naive CD4+ T cells sorted from blood. Receptor source: a man aged 18-30 years in good health. The CDR3 runs from the conserved cysteine through the conserved F or W. D genes are given only for firm matches. Rows may omit the clone size; those that give it use once, few, many or a size class.

>.|.|TRBJ1-1|TRBV10-1
CASSPPGAGDAFF
TGCGCCAGCAGTCCCCCCGGCGCAGGGGATGCTTTCTTT
>.|once|TRBJ2-3|TRBV15
CATSRDVSASDTQYF
TGTGCCACCAGCAGAGATGTGTCAGCCTCAGATACGCAGTATTTT
>.|.|TRBJ1-2|TRBV19
CASSSTDNYGYTF
TGTGCCAGTAGTAGTACAGACAACTATGGCTACACCTTC
>TRBD1|.|TRBJ1-6|TRBV6-5
CASSKGTGNSPLHF
TGTGCCAGCAGTAAAGGGACAGGAAATTCACCCCTCCACTTT
>.|.|TRBJ1-5|TRBV5-1
CARSTPGVNQPQHF
TGCGCCAGGTCTACCCCGGGAGTTAATCAGCCCCAGCATTTT
>.|.|TRBJ2-7|TRBV28
CASSFVKGKVYEQYF
TGTGCCAGCAGTTTCGTAAAGGGTAAAGTATACGAGCAGTACTTC
>TRBD1|.|TRBJ1-1|TRBV10-3
CAISKQGPSFKNTEAFF
TGTGCCATCAGTAAACAGGGGCCCTCCTTCAAGAACACTGAAGCTTTCTTT
>TRBD1|.|TRBJ1-1|TRBV18
CASSPTGRTEAFF
TGTGCCAGCTCACCGACAGGGAGGACTGAAGCTTTCTTT
>TRBD1|.|TRBJ2-7|TRBV5-1
CASSTDREDKYEQYF
TGCGCCAGCAGCACGGACAGGGAGGATAAGTACGAGCAGTACTTC
>TRBD1|.|TRBJ1-6|TRBV5-1
CASSLMAIQGGNSPLHF
TGCGCCAGCAGCTTGATGGCCATTCAGGGGGGTAATTCACCCCTCCACTTT
>.|many|TRBJ1-5|TRBV27
CASSFQTGPQPQHF
TGTGCCAGCAGTTTCCAGACAGGTCCCCAGCCCCAGCATTTT
>.|.|TRBJ2-3|TRBV9
CASSPRSGASTDTQYF
TGTGCCAGCAGCCCCCGAAGCGGCGCTAGCACAGATACGCAGTATTTT
>TRBD1|.|TRBJ1-4|TRBV25-1
CASSAGIGQGREKLFF
TGTGCCAGCAGTGCTGGTATTGGACAGGGGAGAGAAAAACTGTTTTTT
>.|.|TRBJ1-1|TRBV30
CAWRSLGNTEAFF
TGTGCCTGGAGATCCCTTGGAAACACTGAAGCTTTCTTT
>TRBD1|.|TRBJ2-3|TRBV25-1
CASSTGATSTDTQYF
TGTGCCTCCTCGACAGGGGCGACTAGCACAGATACGCAGTATTTT
>.|.|TRBJ2-2|TRBV9
CASSPTPADTGELFF
TGTGCCAGCAGCCCGACCCCAGCGGACACCGGGGAGCTGTTTTTT
>.|once|TRBJ1-4|TRBV7-9
CASSLLPNEKLFF
TGTGCCAGCAGCCTACTACCAAATGAAAAACTGTTTTTT
>.|once|TRBJ1-3|TRBV19
CASTSFSGNTIYF
TGTGCCAGTACTTCCTTCTCTGGAAACACCATATATTTT
>.|.|TRBJ2-7|TRBV27
CASSSPPAEQYF
TGTGCCAGCAGTTCCCCCCCGGCGGAGCAGTACTTC
>.|.|TRBJ1-5|TRBV4-1
CASSQDQLHSPQHF
TGCGCCAGCAGCCAAGACCAACTCCATTCACCCCAGCATTTT
>.|.|TRBJ2-7|TRBV6-1
CASSEVGGLGSVEQYF
TGTGCCAGCAGTGAAGTCGGGGGCCTTGGTTCGGTCGAGCAGTACTTC
>TRBD2|.|TRBJ2-3|TRBV11-1
CASSQGLVGTADTQYF
TGTGCCAGCAGCCAAGGACTAGTGGGGACCGCAGATACGCAGTATTTT
>TRBD1|.|TRBJ1-2|TRBV11-2
CASSPLDRVYGYTF
TGTGCCAGCAGCCCCTTGGACAGGGTATACGGCTACACCTTC
>.|.|TRBJ1-1|TRBV2
CASSATPGGTEAFF
TGTGCCAGCAGTGCGACGCCGGGAGGTACTGAAGCTTTCTTT
>.|.|TRBJ2-3|TRBV5-1
CASSLGSYSTDTQYF
TGCGCCAGCAGCTTGGGATCTTATAGCACAGATACGCAGTATTTT
>.|.|TRBJ2-2|TRBV5-6
CASQTAGGGGTGELFF
TGTGCCAGCCAAACCGCCGGAGGGGGCGGTACCGGGGAGCTGTTTTTT
>.|.|TRBJ2-7|TRBV4-1
CASSTLPGTLSSYEQYF
TGCGCCAGCAGCACCTTACCCGGGACACTAAGCTCCTACGAGCAGTACTTC
>.|.|TRBJ1-5|TRBV5-1
CASSLGGGYQPQHF
TGCGCCAGCAGCTTGGGGGGTGGTTATCAGCCCCAGCATTTT
>.|.|TRBJ1-5|TRBV4-1
CASSQEGFNQPQHF
TGCGCCAGCAGCCAAGAAGGGTTCAATCAGCCCCAGCATTTT
>.|.|TRBJ2-7|TRBV6-4
CASSAQGGYEQYF
TGTGCCAGCAGCGCTCAAGGGGGTTACGAGCAGTACTTC
>.|.|TRBJ1-3|TRBV5-4
CASSLLGPAAGNTIYF
TGTGCCAGCAGCTTGCTCGGTCCAGCCGCTGGAAACACCATATATTTT
>.|.|TRBJ2-7|TRBV28
CASSLFVSVTPYEQYF
TGTGCCAGCAGTTTATTTGTCAGCGTAACCCCCTACGAGCAGTACTTC
>TRBD1|.|TRBJ1-1|TRBV2
CATWTGYTEAFF
TGTGCCACCTGGACAGGGTACACTGAAGCTTTCTTT
>TRBD1|.|TRBJ2-7|TRBV28
CASSLANTGGRYEQYF
TGTGCCAGCAGTTTAGCGAATACAGGGGGAAGGTACGAGCAGTACTTC
>.|.|TRBJ1-1|TRBV30
CALLRVHTEAFF
TGTGCCTTGCTCCGGGTGCACACTGAAGCTTTCTTT
>.|.|TRBJ2-3|TRBV25-1
CASSEYRDATDTQYF
TGTGCCAGCAGTGAATACCGCGACGCCACAGATACGCAGTATTTT
>.|.|TRBJ1-1|TRBV6-1
CASRRGNTEAFF
TGTGCCAGCAGACGGGGCAACACTGAAGCTTTCTTT
>.|.|TRBJ2-2|TRBV18
CASSKYPNTGELFF
TGTGCCAGCTCAAAGTATCCCAACACCGGGGAGCTGTTTTTT
>.|.|TRBJ1-4|TRBV19
CASSTSGTAFF
TGTGCCAGTAGTACTTCCGGGACCGCGTTTTTT
>.|.|TRBJ1-2|TRBV9
CASSGIRGYTF
TGTGCCAGCAGCGGAATCCGTGGCTACACCTTC
>TRBD2|.|TRBJ2-1|TRBV7-2
CASSLGSGSGEQFF
TGTGCCAGCAGCTTAGGGAGCGGGAGCGGAGAGCAGTTCTTC